The next 5 T cell receptor beta chains were all read from a single sample in a study of blood T cell repertoires in COVID-19. Method: immunoSEQ multiplex PCR; TCRdb's copy keeps in-frame clones and lacks some. The sample consists of 200,000 or so clones, approximately 85% of them appearing once. Material for sequencing was peripheral blood. Source of these receptors: a human donor with active or convalescent COVID-19. The donor label of this sample is uncertain.

The rearrangement uses TRBV29-1 and TRBJ1-3, with D hard to call. V was pared by 8 bases and J by 0 bases, with 5 bases between. Per germline, CDR1 SQVTM and CDR2 ANQGSEA. There are 11 residues in the CDR3. CDR3 coding DNA: TGCAGCTACAGCTCTGGAAACACCATATATTTT. Translation gives CSYSSGNTIYF. Variable domain in full (rest from reference TRBV29-1 and TRBJ1-3): SAVISQKPSRDICQRGTSLTIQCQVDSQVTMMFWYRQQPGQSLTLIATANQGSEATYESGFVIDKFPISRPNLTFSTLTVSNMSPEDSSIYLCSYSSGNTIYFGEGSWLTVV.

The chain recombines TRBV2 with TRBJ1-2; D is possibly TRBD1 (5 bases). The CDR3 covers 14 residues. V lost 5 bases and J lost 0, with 10 bases in between. Germline V gives CDR1 SNHLY, CDR2 FYNNEI. CDR3 DNA: TGTGCCAGCAGTAATTACAGGTCTAACTATGGCTACACCTTC. Its translation is CASSNYRSNYGYTF.

This clone was observed a few times. The chain recombines TRBV10-3 with TRBJ2-1; perhaps TRBD2 as D (6 bases). The V end lost 6 bases, the J end lost 13 bases, and 19 bases lay between the germline ends. CDR1 is ENHRY, CDR2 SYGVKD, per germline. The CDR3 is made up of 13 amino acids. CDR3 loop: CAISEINPGAQFF. Written as DNA, the CDR3 is TGTGCCATCAGCGAGATAAACCCGGGAGCCCAGTTCTTC.

The V call is TRBV2, the J call TRBJ2-3; no clear D. V was trimmed by 9 bases and J by 1 base, leaving 14 bases between them. Germline V gene data show CDR1 as SNHLY and CDR2 as FYNNEI. The CDR3 spans 14 residues. DNA of the CDR3: TGTGCCAGTGGCCGCGGAAGGCGCACAGATACGCAGTATTTT. This translates into CASGRGRRTDTQYF.

This chain connects TRBV19 to TRBJ1-5; 8 bases fit TRBD1. Germline loops: CDR1 LNHDA, CDR2 SQIVND (reference sequence). V lost 8 bases and J lost 15; bases outside the gene matches: 18. The CDR3 has 14 residues. CDR3 in amino acids: CASSLDRGPEIVHF. The CDR3 nucleotides are TGTGCCAGTTCTCTCGACAGGGGCCCCGAGATAGTGCATTTT.